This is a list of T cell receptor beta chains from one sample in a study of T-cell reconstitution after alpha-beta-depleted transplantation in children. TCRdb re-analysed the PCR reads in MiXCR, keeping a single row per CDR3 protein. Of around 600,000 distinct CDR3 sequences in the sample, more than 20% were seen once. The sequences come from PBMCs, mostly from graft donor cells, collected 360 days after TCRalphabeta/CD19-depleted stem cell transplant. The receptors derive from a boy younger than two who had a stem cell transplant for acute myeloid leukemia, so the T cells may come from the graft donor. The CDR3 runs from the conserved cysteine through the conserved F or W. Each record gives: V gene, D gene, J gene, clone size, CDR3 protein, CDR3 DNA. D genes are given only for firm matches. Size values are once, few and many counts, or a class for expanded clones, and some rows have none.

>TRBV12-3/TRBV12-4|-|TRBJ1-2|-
CASKEGVDYGYTF
TGTGCCAGCAAAGAGGGGGTAGACTATGGCTACACCTTC
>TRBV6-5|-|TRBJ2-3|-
CASSYRGEPTSTDTQYF
TGTGCCAGCAGTTACCGTGGAGAACCAACTAGCACAGATACGCAGTATTTT
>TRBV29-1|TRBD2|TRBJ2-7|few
CSVIRTSGGRAYEQYF
TGCAGCGTAATTCGGACTAGCGGGGGTCGGGCCTACGAGCAGTACTTC
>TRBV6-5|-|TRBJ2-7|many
CASSYPDGEQYF
TGTGCCAGCAGTTACCCAGACGGCGAGCAGTACTTC
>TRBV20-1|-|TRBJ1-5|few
CSARRVNSNQPQHF
TGCAGTGCTAGAAGGGTAAACAGCAATCAGCCCCAGCATTTT
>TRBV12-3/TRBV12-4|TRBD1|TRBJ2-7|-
CASSWTGRSYEQYF
TGTGCCAGCAGTTGGACAGGGCGATCCTACGAGCAGTACTTC
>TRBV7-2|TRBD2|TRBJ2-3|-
CASRPQGLALDTQYF
TGTGCCAGCCGCCCCCAGGGACTAGCTCTGGATACGCAGTATTTT
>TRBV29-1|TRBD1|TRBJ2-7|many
CSVQRQGAGEQYF
TGCAGCGTCCAGCGACAGGGGGCTGGCGAGCAGTACTTC
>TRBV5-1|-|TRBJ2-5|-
CASSLVGVGGLETQYF
TGCGCCAGCAGCTTGGTAGGGGTCGGCGGGTTGGAGACCCAGTACTTC
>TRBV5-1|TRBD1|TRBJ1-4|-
CASSLAGQGNEKLFF
TGCGCCAGCAGCTTGGCGGGACAGGGAAATGAAAAACTGTTTTTT
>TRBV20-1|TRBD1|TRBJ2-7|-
CSARKDRAAYEQYF
TGCAGTGCTAGGAAGGACAGGGCCGCCTACGAGCAGTACTTC
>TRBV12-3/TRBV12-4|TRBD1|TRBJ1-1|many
CASRRDRRVNTEAFF
TGTGCCAGCAGGCGGGACAGACGGGTGAACACTGAAGCTTTCTTT
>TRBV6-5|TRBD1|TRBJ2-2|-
CASSYSGTGSNTGELFF
TGTGCCAGCAGTTACTCCGGGACAGGGTCGAACACCGGGGAGCTGTTTTTT
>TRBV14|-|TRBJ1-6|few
CASSQEARNHNSPLHF
TGTGCCAGCAGCCAAGAGGCACGGAATCATAATTCACCCCTCCACTTT
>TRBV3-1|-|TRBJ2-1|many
CASSHPEGDREYNEQFF
TGTGCCAGCAGCCATCCAGAGGGCGACAGAGAATACAATGAGCAGTTCTTC
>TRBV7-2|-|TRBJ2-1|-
CASGFTVAEQFF
TGTGCCAGCGGTTTTACGGTTGCAGAGCAGTTCTTC
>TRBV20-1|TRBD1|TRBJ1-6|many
CSASNRGKAPLHF
TGCAGTGCTAGTAACAGGGGTAAGGCACCCCTCCACTTT
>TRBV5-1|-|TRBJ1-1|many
CASSLEEHTEAFF
TGCGCCAGCAGCCTGGAGGAGCACACTGAAGCTTTCTTT
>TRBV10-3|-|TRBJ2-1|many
CAISELAGADEQFF
TGTGCCATCAGTGAGCTGGCAGGGGCCGATGAGCAGTTCTTC
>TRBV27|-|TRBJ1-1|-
CASSLLYGSTEAFF
TGTGCCAGCAGTTTACTTTACGGGTCTACTGAAGCTTTCTTT
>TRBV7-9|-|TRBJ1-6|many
CASSFSPDNSPLHF
TGTGCCAGCAGCTTTAGTCCAGATAATTCACCCCTCCACTTT
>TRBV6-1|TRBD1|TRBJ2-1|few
CASRPPQGAGSYNEQFF
TGTGCCAGCAGGCCTCCGCAGGGGGCTGGTTCCTACAATGAGCAGTTCTTC
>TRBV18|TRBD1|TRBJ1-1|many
CASSPLGQGASEAFF
TGTGCCAGCTCACCATTAGGACAGGGGGCTTCTGAAGCTTTCTTT
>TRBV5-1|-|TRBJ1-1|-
CASSWDVTENTEAFF
TGCGCCAGCAGCTGGGATGTGACAGAGAACACTGAAGCTTTCTTT
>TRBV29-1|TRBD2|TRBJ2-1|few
CSVLPGLASYNEQFF
TGCAGCGTTTTGCCGGGACTAGCTTCCTACAATGAGCAGTTCTTC
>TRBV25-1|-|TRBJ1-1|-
CASSDWDMNTEAFF
TGTGCCAGCAGTGATTGGGACATGAACACTGAAGCTTTCTTT
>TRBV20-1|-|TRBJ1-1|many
CSAGGQSAEAFF
TGCAGTGCTGGCGGACAGTCGGCTGAAGCTTTCTTT
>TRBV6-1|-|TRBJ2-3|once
CASSIDAARTDTQYF
TGTGCCAGCAGCATAGACGCGGCCCGCACAGATACGCAGTATTTT
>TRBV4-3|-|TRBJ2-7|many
CASSQVQGNVYEQYF
TGCGCCAGCAGCCAAGTTCAGGGTAACGTCTACGAGCAGTACTTC
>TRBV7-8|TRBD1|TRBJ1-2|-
CASSLEQGQGNYGYTF
TGTGCCAGCAGCTTAGAGCAGGGACAGGGAAACTATGGCTACACCTTC
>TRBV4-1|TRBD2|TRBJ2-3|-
CASSQETSGGLVDTQYF
TGCGCCAGCAGCCAAGAGACTAGCGGGGGGCTGGTAGATACGCAGTATTTT
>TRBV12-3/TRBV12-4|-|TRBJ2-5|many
CASSPSGTWETQYF
TGTGCCAGCAGTCCCTCCGGGACTTGGGAGACCCAGTACTTC
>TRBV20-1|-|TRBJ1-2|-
CSTWAFAYGYTF
TGCAGTACCTGGGCGTTTGCCTATGGCTACACCTTC
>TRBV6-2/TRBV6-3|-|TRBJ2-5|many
CASTPTPVETQYF
TGTGCCAGCACCCCGACACCGGTGGAGACCCAGTACTTC
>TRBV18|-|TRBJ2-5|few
CASSPSARETQYF
TGTGCCAGCTCACCTTCAGCCCGGGAGACCCAGTACTTC
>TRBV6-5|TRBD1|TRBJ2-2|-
CASSYSMQATGDTGELFF
TGTGCCAGCAGTTACTCGATGCAGGCGACAGGGGACACCGGGGAGCTGTTTTTT
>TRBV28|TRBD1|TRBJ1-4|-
CASSSGGQVGEKLFF
TGTGCCAGCAGTTCAGGGGGCCAGGTCGGGGAAAAACTGTTTTTT
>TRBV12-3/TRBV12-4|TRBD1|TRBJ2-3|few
CASRPRDRDTDTQYF
TGTGCCAGCAGGCCCCGGGACAGGGACACAGATACGCAGTATTTT